The entry that follows covers one T cell receptor beta chain sequence. Antigen: not known. The data originate from a study of OX40 agonist ivuxolimab in advanced cancers. The V end was cut by 7 bases, the J end by 6 bases, with 17 bases between. CDR3 size: 13 residues. CDR1 and CDR2 (germline): SGHRS, YFSETQ. Study conclusions and caveats: Some of the nonresponding patients also showed low levels of normalized T-cell clonal expansion. The CD4+ and CD8+ T cells in the blood had expanded clonally by week 6 at 0.1 to 3.0 mg/kg.

The data were produced by immunoSEQ multiplex PCR, yet TCRdb's version contains in-frame clones alone and is incomplete. This table has nearly 110,000 clones, 85% to 95% appearing once. The sequences come from CD4+ or CD8+ T cells sorted from blood, collected in a trial of the OX40 agonist ivuxolimab. The rearrangement uses TRBV5-1 and TRBJ2-7, with D possibly being TRBD1 or TRBD2 (6 bases each). This TCR was sampled from an adult with an advanced solid tumor such as melanoma, head and neck, liver or kidney cancer. In DNA form, the CDR3 reads TGCGCCAGCCGTGAGCCGGGGGCTAGCGAGCAGTACTTC. Its translation is CASREPGASEQYF.